A selection of T cell receptor beta chains follows, all from one sample in a study of PD-1 blockade in classical Hodgkin lymphoma. Method: immunoSEQ multiplex PCR; TCRdb's copy keeps in-frame clones and lacks some. The sample holds fewer than 80,000 clones, about 64% seen once. Sequencing was performed on peripheral blood mononuclear cells (PBMCs), taken before the second cycle of nivolumab. These receptors came from a human donor with classical Hodgkin lymphoma. Both conserved end residues are part of each CDR3.

CDR3: CASSPSGTVEAFF
V: TRBV5-1
J: TRBJ1-1

CDR3: CAWSFQGNTEAFF
V: TRBV30
J: TRBJ1-1

CDR3: CASSAPGGTNEKLFF
V: TRBV25-1
J: TRBJ1-4

CDR3: CASSVSGGGAYEQYF
V: TRBV19
J: TRBJ2-7

CDR3: CASSTGPLNTEAFF
V: TRBV2
J: TRBJ1-1

CDR3: CASSILPGTSPEQYF
V: TRBV5-1
J: TRBJ2-7

CDR3: CASSQGAVSGNTIYF
V: TRBV11-2
J: TRBJ1-3

CDR3: CASSYPGPTIYGYTF
V: TRBV6-5
J: TRBJ1-2

CDR3: CASSLFVGGGTDTQYF
V: TRBV7-6
J: TRBJ2-3

CDR3: CASTVNAGPSEQFF
V: TRBV5-1
J: TRBJ2-1

CDR3: CASRTRGSGTEAFF
V: TRBV6-5
J: TRBJ1-1

CDR3: CASRTGRTEAFF
V: TRBV19
J: TRBJ1-1

CDR3: CASRTGATEQFF
V: TRBV6-5
J: TRBJ2-1

CDR3: CASIPGTFPGNEQFF
V: TRBV7-9
J: TRBJ2-1

CDR3: CASSSEDRVVVQPQHF
V: TRBV11-3
J: TRBJ1-5

CDR3: CASSPTGVNGYTF
V: TRBV23-1
J: TRBJ1-2

CDR3: CASSNSGGGPLTGQFF
V: TRBV7-9
J: TRBJ2-1

CDR3: CASSLVDGANVLTF
V: TRBV7-8
J: TRBJ2-6

CDR3: CASGLDAYTEAFF
V: TRBV12-5
J: TRBJ1-1

CDR3: CASSLALAGADLNEQFF
V: TRBV7-8
J: TRBJ2-1

CDR3: CASSPLAPGAGTEAFF
V: TRBV18
J: TRBJ1-1

CDR3: CASSLGQDNEKLFF
V: TRBV13
J: TRBJ1-4

CDR3: CASSQDRDYGYTF
V: TRBV5-6
J: TRBJ1-2

CDR3: CATSRDHSNTGAPGELFF
V: TRBV15
J: TRBJ2-2

CDR3: CASSPPPAYEQYF
V: TRBV28
J: TRBJ2-7

CDR3: CASSPGGIVSNQPQHF
V: TRBV7-6
J: TRBJ1-5

CDR3: CASSSEGGRIYEQYF
V: TRBV5-4
J: TRBJ2-7

CDR3: CAWSVRDSYTGELFF
V: TRBV30
J: TRBJ2-2

CDR3: CASSPKAGTSGQYNEQFF
V: TRBV7-9
J: TRBJ2-1

CDR3: CASSLGAEVRYEQYF
V: TRBV28
J: TRBJ2-7

CDR3: CASSIEATGREKLFF
V: TRBV19
J: TRBJ1-4

CDR3: CASSTGTANQFPMNTEAFF
V: TRBV19
J: TRBJ1-1

CDR3: CASSPLSFGGVYNEQFF
V: TRBV7-9
J: TRBJ2-1

CDR3: CASSETVGIGPQHF
V: TRBV6-1
J: TRBJ1-5

CDR3: CASSQDISTDTQYF
V: TRBV5-5
J: TRBJ2-3

CDR3: CASSTPVAGEETQYF
V: TRBV5-1
J: TRBJ2-5

CDR3: CASSTLRSRTDTQYF
V: TRBV19
J: TRBJ2-3

CDR3: CASSQDTGSWETQYF
V: TRBV19
J: TRBJ2-5

CDR3: CAIGTPSSGNTIYF
V: TRBV2
J: TRBJ1-3

CDR3: CASSQQRGGGIRYF
V: TRBV6-5
J: TRBJ2-5

CDR3: CASRPYGNEETQYF
V: TRBV6-5
J: TRBJ2-5

CDR3: CASSVERNTEAFF
V: TRBV9
J: TRBJ1-1

CDR3: CASSFQQIGFEQFF
V: TRBV5-1
J: TRBJ2-1

CDR3: CASGKENYGYTF
V: TRBV19
J: TRBJ1-2

CDR3: CASSLDTWDTEAFF
V: TRBV7-2
J: TRBJ1-1

CDR3: CASSLKGADQPQHF
V: TRBV27
J: TRBJ1-5

CDR3: CASSLPLGGWNTGELFF
V: TRBV28
J: TRBJ2-2

CDR3: CASSPDPRYEQYF
V: TRBV19
J: TRBJ2-7

CDR3: CASRQDTTMPDEQYF
V: TRBV6-5
J: TRBJ2-7

CDR3: CASSDTDTQYF
V: TRBV11-2
J: TRBJ2-3

CDR3: CASSYMDLSYEQYF
V: TRBV5-1
J: TRBJ2-7

CDR3: CASSSTYLQGNYGYTF
V: TRBV7-9
J: TRBJ1-2